This T cell receptor (beta chain) derives from a study of T cells expressing NK-cell markers. Study context: The TCR beta repertoires originated in sorted CD3+CD56+NKG2C+, CD3+CD56+NKG2C- and CD3+CD56-NKG2C+ T cells.

Template switching by 5'RACE with UMIs generated the TCR beta cDNA. TCRdb re-called the 5' RACE reads; one entry per CDR3 protein, DNA not given. In total, the table holds about 400,000 distinct CDR3 sequences. This CDR3 has 14 amino acids. The germline CDR1 and CDR2 sequences are KGHDR and SFDVKD. The sequencing sample was made of blood T cells: a sorted CD56 or NKG2C T cell subset, CD4+ or CD8+ T cells, or bulk PBMC T cells (not recorded which). The clonotype comes from a woman aged 45-65 years in good health. The chain links TRBV24-1 to TRBJ2-3; TCRdb designates TRBD1, a call that cannot be tested without DNA. The CDR3 protein is CATSDDRSTDTQYF.